The 29 T cell receptor beta chains below were found in one sample sequenced in a study of beta chain features in type 1 diabetes listed by TCRdb under 2018. Library preparation employed the immunoSEQ multiplex PCR assay. The entire isolated RNA was reverse transcribed using the High Capacity cDNA Reverse Transcription Kit, and thus expressed TCRB transcripts were sequenced. TCRdb's version of the immuneACCESS table is confined to in-frame rearrangements and falls short of the full clone set. An unresolved V gene accounts for under half of the shortfall where checked; the remainder is of unknown origin. This sample holds a few hundred thousand clones; roughly 11% were observed only once. Clones ranked in the top ten supply roughly 0.016% of the sample. Input material: naive CD4+ T cells from blood. The cell subset or site label corresponds to: true naive CD4+ T cells. The origin of the receptors is a woman aged 30 to 39 in good health.

The V and J genes are TRBV5-4 and TRBJ2-2; 8 positions agree with TRBD2. The CDR3 has 15 amino acids. Germline CDR1 is SGHNT and CDR2 is YYREEE (reference sequence). The V segment lost 0 bases and the J segment 7 bases; nucleotides outside the gene matches: 5. As DNA, the CDR3 is TGTGCCAGCAGCTTGGATAGCGGGACGGGCGGGGAGCTGTTTTTT. Protein: CASSLDSGTGGELFF.

This rearrangement joins TRBV4-3 to TRBJ2-5; 10 positions match TRBD2. This CDR3 is built from 17 residues. The V gene's germline CDR1 is LGHNA and CDR2 YSLEER. The V segment lost 0 bases and the J segment 5 bases; nucleotides outside the gene matches: 9. The CDR3 nucleotides are TGCGCCAGCAGCCAAGATCCAGCGGGAGGGATTAGCGAGACCCAGTACTTC. Protein: CASSQDPAGGISETQYF.

This clone was seen more than once but under ten times. The chain recombines TRBV6-1 with TRBJ2-3; possibly TRBD2 for D (6 bases). Germline CDR1 is MNHNS and CDR2 is SASEGT. The CDR3 extends over 14 amino acids. The V and J ends lost 6 bases and 0 bases respectively, with 10 bases between them. CDR3 DNA: TGTGCCAGCAGCACCGGGACTAGCACAGATACGCAGTATTTT. This codes for CASSTGTSTDTQYF.

The sample holds a few counts of this clone. The chain recombines TRBV27 with TRBJ1-5; D gene ambiguous. V was trimmed by 4 bases and J by 2 bases, leaving 6 bases between them. This CDR3 comprises 13 residues. CDR1 is MNHEY, CDR2 SMNVEV, per germline (reference sequence). The CDR3 protein is CASSSGGNQPQHF. In DNA form, the CDR3 reads TGTGCCAGCAGTTCCGGGGGCAATCAGCCCCAGCATTTT.

As regards this clone: One end of the junction varies from germline; a read error may be responsible. The CDR3 sequence is CASSLAVRVETQYF. CDR3 DNA sequence: TGTGCCAGCAGCCTAGCGGTGAGGGTAGAGACCCAGTACTTC. The rearrangement links TRBV7-9 to TRBJ2-5; 7 nucleotides agree with TRBD2. The CDR3 totals 14 residues. Germline values: CDR1 SEHNR, CDR2 FQNEAQ (reference sequence).

In its sample, this clone was seen a few times. V usage is TRBV6-5 and J usage is TRBJ2-5; 7 nucleotides align to TRBD2. Unmatched junction bases numbered 3, after V lost 3 bases and J lost 5 bases. The CDR3 spans 13 residues. CDR1 MNHEY and CDR2 SVGAGI come from the germline V gene. The CDR3 region is CASSYPGRETQYF. The CDR3 region has the DNA TGTGCCAGCAGTTATCCCGGGAGGGAGACCCAGTACTTC.

This clone was seen a handful of times. V usage is TRBV5-4 and J usage is TRBJ2-3, with 13 bases identical to TRBD2. The CDR3 has 16 amino acids. CDR1 SGHNT and CDR2 YYREEE come from the germline V gene (reference sequence). Trimming removed 4 bases from V and 5 bases from J; junction bases left unmatched: 7. The CDR3 region is CASSTRTSGRVDTQYF. The CDR3 bases are TGTGCCAGCAGCACCCGGACTAGCGGGAGAGTAGATACGCAGTATTTT.

The chain links TRBV5-1 to TRBJ1-1, with D perhaps TRBD1 (6 bases). Germline V gene sequence: CDR1 SGHRS, CDR2 YFSETQ. The V and J ends lost 4 bases and 0 bases respectively, with 13 bases between them. CDR3 length equals 15 residues. CDR3 sequence reads: CASSTTGSVNTEAFF. CDR3 nucleotide sequence: TGCGCCAGCAGCACTACAGGGTCAGTGAACACTGAAGCTTTCTTT.

The rearrangement uses TRBV15 and TRBJ1-3, with D unresolved. Germline CDR1 is LNHNV and CDR2 is YYDKDF (reference sequence). This CDR3 comprises 14 residues. The germline V and J ends were trimmed by 7 bases and 4 bases, with 14 bases remaining between them. The CDR3 protein is CATTRQEGGNTIYF. Here the CDR3 DNA reads TGTGCCACCACCAGGCAGGAGGGCGGAAACACCATATATTTT.

This clone was observed a handful of times. The chain joins TRBV7-3 to TRBJ2-7, with 9 bases matching TRBD1. CDR3 length: 15 residues. Germline V gene data show CDR1 as SGHTA and CDR2 as FQGTGA. The V segment lost 5 bases and the J segment 5 bases; nucleotides outside the gene matches: 10. The CDR3 region is CASSASGTGFHEQYF. The CDR3 coding sequence is TGTGCCAGCAGCGCTTCCGGGACAGGGTTCCACGAGCAGTACTTC.

This clone was seen a few times. CDR3: CSVGTGKYEQYF. The CDR3 region has the DNA TGCAGCGTCGGGACAGGGAAATACGAGCAGTACTTC. The chain links TRBV29-1 to TRBJ2-7, with 9 positions matching TRBD1. CDR3 length equals 12 residues. J lost 4 bases, V lost 6 bases, and 4 bases had no gene match. Germline V gene sequence: CDR1 SQVTM, CDR2 ANQGSEA.

A few counts support this clone. The chain joins TRBV7-2 to TRBJ1-2, with D possibly TRBD1 on 5 matching bases. The CDR3 contains 14 residues. The ends were cut back, 5 bases at V and 2 bases at J, with 12 bases in the middle. CDR1 is SGHTA, CDR2 FQGNSA, per germline. The CDR3 sequence: CASSPSTDNYGYTF. For the CDR3, the DNA is TGTGCCAGCAGCCCCTCGACAGACAACTATGGCTACACCTTC.

CDR3 region: CASSPHQGPDTQYF. CDR3 sequence (DNA): TGTGCCAGCTCACCTCATCAGGGTCCAGATACGCAGTATTTT. The V and J genes are TRBV18 and TRBJ2-3; the D gene is possibly TRBD1 (5 bases). This CDR3 region has 14 residues. V lost 3 bases and J 4 bases, leaving 11 bases between the germline ends. The germline V gene encodes CDR1 KGHSH and CDR2 LQKENI. The full variable domain, with the rest looked up from reference TRBV18 and TRBJ2-3, is NAGVMQNPRHLVRRRGQEARLRCSPMKGHSHVYWYRQLPEEGLKFMVYLQKENIIDESGMPKERFSAEFPKEGPSILRIQQVVRGDSAAYFCASSPHQGPDTQYFGPGTRLTVL.

The chain recombines TRBV30 with TRBJ1-2; possible D gene TRBD1, 5 bases. V was cut by 5 bases and J by 0 bases, with 13 bases left in between. CDR1 and CDR2 from the germline V gene are GTSNPN and SVGIG (reference sequence). The CDR3 totals 14 residues. The CDR3 region has the DNA TGTGCCTGGGGCCGGGACTTGGCTAACTATGGCTACACCTTC. Translated: CAWGRDLANYGYTF.

The V and J genes are TRBV7-9 and TRBJ2-2, with a tentative D call TRBD1 (6 bases). Trimming took 2 bases from V and 4 from J, leaving 14 bases between them. The CDR3 runs to 16 residues. Germline assignment: CDR1 SEHNR and CDR2 FQNEAQ (reference sequence). CDR3 DNA: TGTGCCAGCAGCTTATCAGGACAGAGCACCACCGGGGAGCTGTTTTTT. Translating gives CASSLSGQSTTGELFF. Full variable domain (missing parts from reference TRBV7-9 and TRBJ2-2): DTGVSQNPRHKITKRGQNVTFRCDPISEHNRLYWYRQTLGQGPEFLTYFQNEAQLEKSRLLSDRFSAERPKGSFSTLEIQRTEQGDSAMYLCASSLSGQSTTGELFFGEGSRLTVL.

There are a few counts of this clone. V and J are TRBV28 and TRBJ2-1, with a tentative D call TRBD2 (6 bases). V was trimmed by 8 bases and J by 6 bases, leaving 11 bases between them. Germline loops: CDR1 MDHEN, CDR2 SYDVKM. This CDR3 has 12 residues. The CDR3 region is CASRLDGNEQFF. In DNA, the CDR3 is TGTGCCAGCCGACTAGATGGCAATGAGCAGTTCTTC. Full variable domain (rest looked up from reference TRBV28 and TRBJ2-1): DVKVTQSSRYLVKRTGEKVFLECVQDMDHENMFWYRQDPGLGLRLIYFSYDVKMKEKGDIPEGYSVSREKKERFSLILESASTNQTSMYLCASRLDGNEQFFGPGTRLTVL.

The chain uses TRBV27 and TRBJ2-7, with 9 bases lining up with TRBD1. Germline V gene data show CDR1 as MNHEY and CDR2 as SMNVEV (reference sequence). The length of the CDR3 is 15 residues. V lost 0 bases to trimming and J lost 4 bases; unmatched junction nucleotides: 4. CDR3 DNA sequence: TGTGCCAGCAGTTTATCAGGACAGGGGTTTTACGAGCAGTACTTC. Translation gives CASSLSGQGFYEQYF.

The genes are TRBV2 and TRBJ1-5, with TRBD1 matching 7 bases. Germline V gene lookup returns CDR1 SNHLY and CDR2 FYNNEI. The V segment lost 6 bases and the J segment 7 bases; nucleotides outside the gene matches: 12. The CDR3 covers 15 residues. DNA for the CDR3: TGTGCCAGCAGCCTACAGGGGCCCCCCAGGCAGCCCCAGCATTTT. Translation: CASSLQGPPRQPQHF.

The CDR3 spells CASRPPPGLAGVHNEQFF. The CDR3, as DNA: TGTGCCAGCAGACCCCCCCCAGGGCTGGCGGGAGTGCACAATGAGCAGTTCTTC. This chain links TRBV5-4 with TRBJ2-1; 7 bases are shared with TRBD2. The trim removed 5 bases at V and 5 bases at J, leaving 19 bases unmatched. Germline V CDR1 and CDR2: SGHNT, YYREEE (reference sequence). The CDR3 is 18 residues long. The full variable domain, with the rest looked up from reference TRBV5-4 and TRBJ2-1, is ETGVTQSPTHLIKTRGQQVTLRCSSQSGHNTVSWYQQALGQGPQFIFQYYREEENGRGNFPPRFSGLQFPNYSSELNVNALELDDSALYLCASRPPPGLAGVHNEQFFGPGTRLTVL.

This clone was detected only a few times. The rearrangement links TRBV7-9 to TRBJ2-1, with TRBD1 matching 9 bases. The germline gives CDR1 SEHNR, CDR2 FQNEAQ (reference sequence). The CDR3 is 15 residues long. V lost 5 bases and J lost 7; bases outside the gene matches: 9. The CDR3 spells CASSVPGTGINEQFF. DNA of the CDR3: TGTGCCAGCAGCGTTCCCGGGACAGGGATTAATGAGCAGTTCTTC.

This clone was seen more than once but under ten times. CDR3 DNA sequence: TGTGCCAGCAGCTTGAAAACGGGACTATCGGAAGAGACCCAGTACTTC. Translation: CASSLKTGLSEETQYF. The chain combines TRBV5-4 with TRBJ2-5, with TRBD2 identical over 7 bases. J lost 3 bases, V lost 1 base, and 9 bases had no gene match. The CDR3 is made up of 16 amino acids. Germline lookup yields CDR1 SGHNT and CDR2 YYREEE (reference sequence). Combining the CDR3 with reference TRBV5-4 and TRBJ2-5 gives the whole variable domain ETGVTQSPTHLIKTRGQQVTLRCSSQSGHNTVSWYQQALGQGPQFIFQYYREEENGRGNFPPRFSGLQFPNYSSELNVNALELDDSALYLCASSLKTGLSEETQYFGPGTRLLVL.

This chain links TRBV4-2 with TRBJ2-3; D is unresolved. Germline V gene sequence: CDR1 LGHNA, CDR2 YNFKEQ. Trimming pared 0 bases from V and 2 bases from J, leaving 12 bases between. The CDR3 is made up of 16 amino acids. Written as DNA, the CDR3 is TGTGCCAGCAGCCAAGATCCAGGCCTATACACAGATACGCAGTATTTT. Its protein is CASSQDPGLYTDTQYF.

This chain joins TRBV25-1 and TRBJ2-3; 11 bases line up with TRBD2. The CDR3 is 16 residues long. The V and J ends lost 3 bases and 0 bases, in that order; junction bases with no gene match: 2. Germline-derived CDR1 and CDR2 are MGHDK and SYGVNS. CDR3 sequence (DNA): TGTGCCAGCAGTGACGGGACTAGCGGTAGCACAGATACGCAGTATTTT. This codes for CASSDGTSGSTDTQYF.

This clone showed up just a few times. V is TRBV5-1 and J is TRBJ2-3, with TRBD2 identical over 11 bases. This CDR3 is 17 amino acids long. Per the germline V gene, CDR1 is SGHRS and CDR2 is YFSETQ. J was trimmed by 2 bases and V by 0 bases; bases with no gene match: 5. CDR3 amino acids: CASSLGTSGLSTDTQYF. The CDR3 DNA sequence: TGCGCCAGCAGCTTGGGGACTAGCGGGTTATCCACAGATACGCAGTATTTT.

The chain uses TRBV7-3 and TRBJ2-3, with unresolved D. The CDR3 extends over 14 amino acids. The V and J ends lost 2 bases and 2 bases respectively, with 8 bases between them. The germline CDR1 and CDR2 sequences are SGHTA and FQGTGA. CDR3 bases: TGTGCCAGCAGCTTACGCGAGAACACAGATACGCAGTATTTT. Protein product: CASSLRENTDTQYF.

V gene TRBV7-9 combines with J gene TRBJ2-3; TRBD1 matches 7 bases. V dropped 3 bases and J dropped 6; count of bases not matched to a gene: 9. The CDR3 length is 15 residues. CDR1 SEHNR and CDR2 FQNEAQ come from the germline V gene (reference sequence). The CDR3 nucleotides are TGTGCCAGCAGCTTCGCTGGACAGGCGTGGGATACGCAGTATTTT. Residues: CASSFAGQAWDTQYF.

The chain has TRBV2 and TRBJ1-1; D is perhaps TRBD1 (6 bases). V lost 6 bases, J lost 1 base, and 15 bases lay in between. Germline assignment: CDR1 SNHLY and CDR2 FYNNEI. This CDR3 has 15 residues. The CDR3 nucleotides are TGTGCCAGCAGCGAGTGGGGGCCACAGAACACTGAAGCTTTCTTT. Its protein is CASSEWGPQNTEAFF.

The gene calls are TRBV11-1 and TRBJ2-1, with D possibly TRBD2 on 6 matching bases. The V and J ends lost 5 bases and 5 bases respectively, with 13 bases between them. The CDR3 has 14 amino acids. Germline V lookup: CDR1 SGHAT, CDR2 FQDESV (reference sequence). The CDR3 bases are TGTGCCAGCAGCCCCGGGACTCCCCACAATGAGCAGTTCTTC. This translates into CASSPGTPHNEQFF.

This clone was counted a few times. The CDR3 loop reads CASSLVSGGYEQYF. In DNA form, the CDR3 reads TGCGCCAGCAGCTTGGTATCGGGGGGCTACGAGCAGTACTTC. J is TRBJ2-7 and V is TRBV5-1, with 7 nucleotides matching TRBD2. This CDR3 comprises 14 residues. Trimming took 0 bases from V and 3 from J; bases not matched to a gene: 3. CDR1 SGHRS and CDR2 YFSETQ come from the germline V gene.